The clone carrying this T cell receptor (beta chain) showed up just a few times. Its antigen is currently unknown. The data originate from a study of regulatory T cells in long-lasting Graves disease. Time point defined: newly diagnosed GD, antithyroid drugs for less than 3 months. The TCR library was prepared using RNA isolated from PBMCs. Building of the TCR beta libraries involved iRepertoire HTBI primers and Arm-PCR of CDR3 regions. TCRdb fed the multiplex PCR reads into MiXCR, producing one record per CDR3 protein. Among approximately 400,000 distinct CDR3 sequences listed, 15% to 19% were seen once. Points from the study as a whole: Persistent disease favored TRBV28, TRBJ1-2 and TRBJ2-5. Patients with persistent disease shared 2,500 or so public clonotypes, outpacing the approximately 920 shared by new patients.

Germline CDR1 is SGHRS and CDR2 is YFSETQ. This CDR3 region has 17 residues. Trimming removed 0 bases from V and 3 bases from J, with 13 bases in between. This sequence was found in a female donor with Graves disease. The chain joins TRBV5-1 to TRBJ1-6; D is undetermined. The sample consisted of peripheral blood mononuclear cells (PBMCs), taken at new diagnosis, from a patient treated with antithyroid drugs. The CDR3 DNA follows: TGCGCCAGCAGCTTGGAAGATCCGGGAAACTATAATTCACCCCTCCACTTT. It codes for CASSLEDPGNYNSPLHF.